The entry that follows covers one T cell receptor beta chain sequence. This entry comes from a study of OX40 agonist ivuxolimab in advanced cancers. The CDR3 has 16 residues. Germline values: CDR1 MGHRA, CDR2 YSYEKL. Trimming stripped 2 bases from V and 3 bases from J, with 17 bases between. Clones were sequenced by immunoSEQ multiplex PCR, and TCRdb holds only the in-frame ones, with some missing. Here the sample spans tens of thousands of clones, about 90% being singletons. This material consisted of CD4+ or CD8+ T cells sorted from blood, taken in a trial of the OX40 agonist ivuxolimab. This sequence joins TRBV4-1 and TRBJ2-7; D is unresolved. This clonotype was sampled from an adult with an advanced solid tumor such as melanoma, head and neck, liver or kidney cancer. CDR3 protein: CASSQSGRGAGYEQYF. The CDR3 DNA is TGCGCCAGCAGCCAATCCGGCCGAGGAGCTGGCTACGAGCAGTACTTC.